The 18 T cell receptor beta chains below were found in one sample sequenced in a study of T cell changes during pregnancy in multiple sclerosis. Sequencing used immunoSEQ multiplex PCR; TCRdb keeps in-frame clones, though not all of them. The repertoire holds about 75,000 clones, with roughly 94% as singletons. Sequencing used CD4+ T cells from peripheral blood mononuclear cells, obtained after pregnancy. The receptors derive from a female donor with multiple sclerosis, enrolled in a pregnancy study.

This sequence joins TRBV19 and TRBJ2-7; TRBD1 is a possible D gene (5 bases). The V gene lost 4 bases and the J gene lost 2 bases, with 6 bases spanning the gap. The CDR3 totals 12 residues. Germline CDR1 LNHDA, CDR2 SQIVND (reference sequence). The CDR3 DNA follows: TGTGCCAGTAGTAGCAGGGCCTACGAGCAGTACTTC. This translates into CASSSRAYEQYF.

This chain joins TRBV7-2 and TRBJ1-2; the D gene is possibly TRBD1 (5 bases). Trimming removed 7 bases from V and 10 bases from J, with 25 bases in between. CDR3 size: 15 residues. The germline CDR1 and CDR2 sequences are SGHTA and FQGNSA. The CDR3 DNA follows: TGTGCCAGCACCTTCATGGGGTCAGGGCCGGTTATCTACACCTTC. This translates into CASTFMGSGPVIYTF.

The genes are TRBV28 and TRBJ1-5; 7 nucleotides agree with TRBD1. Germline-derived CDR1 and CDR2 are MDHEN and SYDVKM. This CDR3 is built from 16 residues. The J segment lost 0 bases and the V segment lost 4 bases, leaving 6 bases of the junction unmatched. This CDR3 reads CASSWIGTDSNQPQHF. The DNA for the CDR3 is TGTGCCAGCAGTTGGATAGGGACAGATAGCAATCAGCCCCAGCATTTT.

This chain joins TRBV2 and TRBJ2-1; 10 bases align to TRBD2. V lost 4 bases to trimming and J lost 5 bases; unmatched junction nucleotides: 8. This CDR3 is 16 amino acids long. Germline CDR1 and CDR2: SNHLY and FYNNEI. Written as DNA, the CDR3 is TGTGCCAGCAGTGGAGGACTAGCGGTGAGAAACAATGAGCAGTTCTTC. Translating it yields CASSGGLAVRNNEQFF. The full variable domain, with the rest looked up from reference TRBV2 and TRBJ2-1, is EPEVTQTPSHQVTQMGQEVILRCVPISNHLYFYWYRQILGQKVEFLVSFYNNEISEKSEIFDDQFSVERPDGSNFTLKIRSTKLEDSAMYFCASSGGLAVRNNEQFFGPGTRLTVL.

This rearrangement joins TRBV9 to TRBJ2-5, with 11 bases aligning to TRBD2. J gave up 5 bases and V 3 bases, and 6 bases lay outside the gene matches. Germline V gene data show CDR1 as SGDLS and CDR2 as YYNGEE. CDR3 length equals 15 residues. The CDR3 sequence: CASSEGTSGGETQYF. As DNA, the CDR3 is TGTGCCAGCAGCGAGGGGACTAGCGGCGGGGAGACCCAGTACTTC.

The chain employs TRBV9 and TRBJ1-4; D is unresolved. This CDR3 has 14 residues. Germline-derived CDR1 and CDR2 are SGDLS and YYNGEE. Trimming stripped 3 bases from V and 0 bases from J, with 6 bases between. The CDR3 DNA sequence: TGTGCCAGCAGCGAACAGTCAACTAATGAAAAACTGTTTTTT. It specifies CASSEQSTNEKLFF.

This rearrangement joins TRBV5-1 to TRBJ2-2; D unresolved. Germline lookup yields CDR1 SGHRS and CDR2 YFSETQ. V was trimmed by 1 base and J by 3 bases, leaving 7 bases between them. The CDR3 is 14 residues long. CDR3 amino acids: CASSLTTYTGELFF. In DNA form, the CDR3 reads TGCGCCAGCAGCTTGACTACTTACACCGGGGAGCTGTTTTTT.

This chain uses TRBV2 with TRBJ2-3; 9 bases are shared with TRBD1. Germline CDR1 SNHLY, CDR2 FYNNEI. This CDR3 comprises 15 residues. V lost 6 bases, J lost 3 bases, and 7 bases stayed unmatched. CDR3 bases: TGTGCCAGCAGCAACACTGACAGGGGGACAGATACGCAGTATTTT. This sequence encodes CASSNTDRGTDTQYF.

The V gene is TRBV18, the J gene TRBJ2-7; 8 nucleotides align to TRBD2. The CDR3 has 15 residues. Per germline, CDR1 KGHSH and CDR2 LQKENI. V gave up 3 bases and J gave up 8 bases; unmatched junction bases: 12. The CDR3 DNA reads TGTGCCAGCTCACCTGGGCGACTAGCGCACTGGAAGCAGTACTTC. It is translated as CASSPGRLAHWKQYF.

The chain couples TRBV6-4 to TRBJ2-1; 8 bases map to TRBD2. The V gene end was trimmed by 5 bases and the J gene end by 7 bases; junction bases not matched to a gene: 13. CDR3 length: 16 amino acids. In germline, CDR1 is MRHNA, CDR2 SNTAGT. The CDR3 coding sequence is TGTGCCAGCAGTCCCAATAGCGGGGCGGTGGGGAATGAGCAGTTCTTC. Amino acid sequence: CASSPNSGAVGNEQFF.

This rearrangement joins TRBV25-1 to TRBJ1-2; 10 nucleotides line up with TRBD1. V was clipped by 0 bases and J by 6 bases; unmatched bases: 4. The germline V gene encodes CDR1 MGHDK and CDR2 SYGVNS. This CDR3 has 15 amino acids. CDR3 sequence reads: CASSEYGDRGDGYTF. For the CDR3, the DNA is TGTGCCAGCAGTGAATATGGGGACAGGGGCGATGGCTACACCTTC.

The chain employs TRBV5-1 and TRBJ2-7, with TRBD1 identical over 9 bases. Germline CDR1 is SGHRS and CDR2 is YFSETQ. Trimming removed 6 bases from V and 3 bases from J; junction bases left unmatched: 7. The CDR3 length is 14 residues. The CDR3, as DNA: TGCGCCAGCAAAAATGGGGACAGGGACTACGAGCAGTACTTC. Its translation: CASKNGDRDYEQYF.

This sequence joins TRBV5-5 and TRBJ1-2; 8 bases fit TRBD1. The germline CDR1 and CDR2 sequences are SGHKS and YYEKEE (reference sequence). The CDR3 consists of 16 residues. With 4 bases clipped from V and 4 bases from J, the junction kept 12 bases outside the gene matches. Here the CDR3 DNA reads TGTGCCAGCAGCGCCCTGCCCCAGGGGGCTAGCTATGGCTACACCTTC. This gives the protein CASSALPQGASYGYTF.

Only one count was recorded for this clone. The chain couples TRBV18 to TRBJ1-1; D remains ambiguous. The CDR3 extends over 13 amino acids. V shed 3 bases and J shed 8 bases, with 13 bases lying between them. Germline CDR1 KGHSH, CDR2 LQKENI. CDR3 bases: TGTGCCAGCTCACCCGACCCAATCAGGGAAGCTTTCTTT. Amino acid sequence: CASSPDPIREAFF.

This clone was recorded once. This chain uses TRBV6-4 with TRBJ1-2, with D perhaps TRBD1 (5 bases). The CDR3 is 16 amino acids. Deletions cut 3 bases from V and 7 bases from J, with 21 bases between. Germline V gives CDR1 MRHNA, CDR2 SNTAGT. DNA for the CDR3: TGTGCCAGCAGTGAAACCGAGACAGCTACCCAGGGTGGCTACACCTTC. Translated, it gives CASSETETATQGGYTF.

This chain joins TRBV7-6 and TRBJ1-1; 8 bases map to TRBD1. Germline CDR1 SGHVS, CDR2 FNYEAQ. V was clipped by 3 bases and J by 1 base; unmatched bases: 4. The length of the CDR3 is 15 residues. In DNA form, the CDR3 reads TGTGCCAGCAGCTTGGTCGGGACAGGGAACACTGAAGCTTTCTTT. Translation: CASSLVGTGNTEAFF.

The chain carries TRBV4-1 and TRBJ1-4, with 8 bases aligning to TRBD1. Losses at the gene ends were 1 base for V and 15 bases for J; bases not matched to a gene: 10. This CDR3 region has 14 residues. CDR1 MGHRA and CDR2 YSYEKL come from the germline V gene. CDR3 amino acids: CASSQAVPGQALFF. The CDR3 DNA is TGCGCCAGCAGCCAAGCGGTACCGGGACAGGCTTTGTTTTTT.

This chain connects TRBV7-2 to TRBJ1-1; D is undetermined. Germline-derived CDR1 and CDR2 are SGHTA and FQGNSA. The CDR3 covers 13 residues. V lost 1 base and J lost 4, with 7 bases in between. CDR3 in DNA: TGTGCCAGCAGCTTAGGGCCCATCACTGAAGCTTTCTTT. This sequence encodes CASSLGPITEAFF.